This TCR beta chain was captured in a study of T cell repertoires in aging, cancer and after chemotherapy. Study information: Donor ages fell into six groups from 30 or younger up to 70 or older.

The template was genomic DNA from peripheral blood, not RNA. With V trimmed by 5 bases and J by 9 bases, 22 bases remained unmatched. The CDR3 runs to 17 residues. Germline-derived CDR1 and CDR2 are MNHEY and SVGEGT. Rearranged V-D-J TRB sequences were amplified with a mixed TRB-A/B primer pool. In TCRdb, the multiplex PCR reads were re-called with MiXCR into one record per CDR3 protein. Of about 3,100 distinct CDR3 sequences detected, 35% appear once; the ten largest clones hold roughly 10%. This clonotype was recorded a few times. This chain joins TRBV6-2 or TRBV6-3 and TRBJ2-7; the match to TRBD1 covers 7 bases. This TCR derives from a human donor with a solid tumor. The sequencing input was blood. The chain's CDR3 is CASSQIGQATGYVVQYF. The CDR3, as DNA: TGTGCCAGCAGTCAAATCGGACAGGCGACGGGTTATGTGGTGCAGTACTTC.